Following are 22 T cell receptor beta chains from one sample sequenced in a study of PD-L1 blockade in urothelial cancer. Measured with immunoSEQ multiplex PCR; TCRdb has only the in-frame clones, and not every one. The data contain fewer than 40,000 clones, around nine tenths of them singletons. The starting material was PBMCs, obtained around atezolizumab (anti-PD-L1) treatment. All receptors derive from a man in his 70s with urothelial cancer.

The chain recombines TRBV9 with TRBJ2-7; D might be TRBD2 (5 bases). Germline-derived CDR1 and CDR2 are SGDLS and YYNGEE. Trimming removed 0 bases at V and 5 bases at J, with 18 bases between. The length of the CDR3 is 16 residues. The DNA for the CDR3 is TGTGCCAGCAGCGTAGGAGAGCGGACCCCTAGCCACGAGCAGTACTTC. Its protein is CASSVGERTPSHEQYF.

The chain recombines TRBV19 with TRBJ2-5, with D possibly matching TRBD1 (5 bases). The CDR3 is made up of 15 amino acids. Trimming took off 0 bases at V and 5 bases at J, with 13 bases between the two ends. CDR1 and CDR2 (germline): LNHDA, SQIVND (reference sequence). The CDR3: CASSIDPDSFETQYF. In DNA, the CDR3 is TGTGCCAGTAGTATAGATCCCGACAGCTTCGAGACCCAGTACTTC. The whole variable domain, remainder taken from reference TRBV19 and TRBJ2-5, is DGGITQSPKYLFRKEGQNVTLSCEQNLNHDAMYWYRQDPGQGLRLIYYSQIVNDFQKGDIAEGYSVSREKKESFPLTVTSAQKNPTAFYLCASSIDPDSFETQYFGPGTRLLVL.

This clone has just one count. CDR3 coding DNA: TGTGCCAGCAGTAAGGGGCCGGGGGGCCGGCAACAGCCCCAGCATTTT. The encoded protein is CASSKGPGGRQQPQHF. The J gene is TRBJ1-5, the V gene TRBV28; D may be TRBD1 (6 bases). CDR3 length: 16 amino acids. The germline V gene has CDR1 MDHEN and CDR2 SYDVKM. Deletions cut 5 bases from V and 7 bases from J, with 21 bases between.

The chain couples TRBV28 to TRBJ2-7, with a possible D match to TRBD1 (6 bases). Trimming removed 4 bases at V and 2 bases at J, with 15 bases between. This CDR3 spans 15 amino acids. The germline V gene encodes CDR1 MDHEN and CDR2 SYDVKM. The chain's CDR3 is CASSSMSYRAYEQYF. The CDR3 DNA sequence: TGTGCCAGCAGTTCGATGTCCTACAGGGCCTACGAGCAGTACTTC.

The CDR3 nucleotides are TGTGCCAGCAGTCCTCCCAGGGGACTAGGGACCGGGGAGCTGTTTTTT. It codes for CASSPPRGLGTGELFF. The chain has TRBV28 and TRBJ2-2; 8 positions agree with TRBD2. The length of the CDR3 is 16 residues. V trimming: 5 bases; J trimming: 5 bases; junction bases outside the gene matches: 10. Germline V lookup: CDR1 MDHEN, CDR2 SYDVKM.

This chain connects TRBV18 to TRBJ1-2; TRBD1 might be the D (6 bases). The CDR3 has 15 amino acids. V gave up 3 bases and J gave up 5 bases, with 16 bases separating them. Germline CDR1 and CDR2: KGHSH and LQKENI. CDR3 nucleotides: TGTGCCAGCTCACCCGGCCGGGGGGCGGGGTATGGCTACACCTTC. Translating gives CASSPGRGAGYGYTF.

This sequence joins TRBV7-8 and TRBJ2-7; the D gene is possibly TRBD2 (5 bases). CDR3 length equals 16 residues. The germline V and J ends were trimmed by 2 bases and 7 bases, with 21 bases remaining between them. The germline V gene has CDR1 SGHVS and CDR2 FQNEAQ. CDR3 loop: CASSLFRSGSPGEQYF. CDR3 in DNA: TGTGCCAGCAGCTTATTTCGGTCGGGGTCCCCTGGGGAGCAGTACTTC. Complete variable domain (other parts from reference TRBV7-8 and TRBJ2-7): GAGVSQSPRYKVAKRGQDVALRCDPISGHVSLFWYQQALGQGPEFLTYFQNEAQLDKSGLPSDRFFAERPEGSVSTLKIQRTQQEDSAVYLCASSLFRSGSPGEQYFGPGTRLTVT.

The V gene is TRBV28, the J gene TRBJ1-5, with D tentatively TRBD1 (5 bases). This CDR3 has 14 amino acids. The V and J ends lost 6 bases and 7 bases respectively, with 16 bases between them. Germline values: CDR1 MDHEN, CDR2 SYDVKM. The CDR3 spells CASRLTGDGQPQHF. The CDR3 DNA reads as TGTGCCAGCAGGTTAACGGGGGATGGGCAGCCCCAGCATTTT.

The rearrangement links TRBV19 to TRBJ2-1, with 7 bases fitting TRBD2. Trimming at V came to 2 bases and at J to 9 bases, leaving 4 bases not matched to a gene. Germline lookup yields CDR1 LNHDA and CDR2 SQIVND (reference sequence). This CDR3 region has 13 residues. CDR3 nucleotide sequence: TGTGCCAGTAGTATAATGGGGGGGGGTGAGCAGTTCTTC. Protein product: CASSIMGGGEQFF.

The chain uses TRBV14 and TRBJ2-5; 10 bases match TRBD2. The CDR3 sequence is 15 residues long. V lost 3 bases, J lost 4 bases, and 5 bases stayed unmatched. CDR1 is SGHDN, CDR2 FVKESK, per germline. CDR3 DNA: TGTGCCAGCAGCCAGGCCAGCGGGAGGGGAGAGACCCAGTACTTC. Translation gives CASSQASGRGETQYF.

This clone showed up just once. The chain recombines TRBV5-1 with TRBJ1-1, with D possibly TRBD1 on 6 matching bases. Germline V CDR1 and CDR2: SGHRS, YFSETQ. The CDR3 runs 15 residues. V lost 3 bases, J lost 0 bases, and 12 bases lay in between. The DNA for the CDR3 is TGCGCCAGCAGCTCAGGGGCGACAGTGAACACTGAAGCTTTCTTT. Translation gives CASSSGATVNTEAFF.

The chain recombines TRBV5-1 with TRBJ2-1; 7 bases are a match to TRBD2. This CDR3 contains 13 residues. The J segment lost 8 bases and the V segment lost 5 bases, leaving 7 bases of the junction unmatched. The germline V gene encodes CDR1 SGHRS and CDR2 YFSETQ. DNA of the CDR3: TGCGCCAGCAGGGCGGGGGTGGGTGATGAGCAGTTCTTC. This codes for CASRAGVGDEQFF.

The rearrangement links TRBV11-2 to TRBJ2-7; 13 bases are a match to TRBD2. J was trimmed by 3 bases and V by 5 bases; bases with no gene match: 7. This CDR3 contains 16 residues. The germline CDR1 and CDR2 sequences are SGHAT and FQNNGV. The CDR3 nucleotides read TGTGCCAGCAGCCCCCCCGGACTAGCGGGAGTCTACGAGCAGTACTTC. Its protein is CASSPPGLAGVYEQYF. The full variable domain, completed using reference TRBV11-2 and TRBJ2-7, is EAGVAQSPRYKIIEKRQSVAFWCNPISGHATLYWYQQILGQGPKLLIQFQNNGVVDDSQLPKDRFSAERLKGVDSTLKIQPAKLEDSAVYLCASSPPGLAGVYEQYFGPGTRLTVT.

The gene calls are TRBV13 and TRBJ2-5, with 10 bases matching TRBD1. Losses at the gene ends were 3 bases for V and 9 bases for J; bases not matched to a gene: 10. The CDR3 has 15 residues. CDR1 PRHDT and CDR2 FYEKMQ come from the germline V gene (reference sequence). The CDR3 DNA reads as TGTGCCAGCAGCTTTTCGGGACAGGGGACCCGGGCCCAGTACTTC. Protein: CASSFSGQGTRAQYF.

The J gene is TRBJ2-7, the V gene TRBV5-4; 13 bases are a match to TRBD2. Trimming removed 7 bases from V and 6 bases from J; junction bases left unmatched: 7. CDR1 and CDR2 (germline): SGHNT, YYREEE (reference sequence). The CDR3 spans 14 residues. CDR3 DNA: TGTGCCAGCGGACTAGCGGGAGTTTCTAGCGAGCAGTACTTC. Residues: CASGLAGVSSEQYF.

The CDR3 coding sequence is TGCAGCGTTGAGGAGGTCAAAGGGACTGAAGCTTTCTTT. It encodes CSVEEVKGTEAFF. The chain is built from TRBV29-1 and TRBJ1-1; no firm D call. Looked up from germline, CDR1 is SQVTM and CDR2 is ANQGSEA. The CDR3 is made up of 13 amino acids. The V gene lost 3 bases and the J gene lost 5 bases, with 13 bases spanning the gap. The complete variable domain, with remaining parts taken from reference TRBV29-1 and TRBJ1-1, reads SAVISQKPSRDICQRGTSLTIQCQVDSQVTMMFWYRQQPGQSLTLIATANQGSEATYESGFVIDKFPISRPNLTFSTLTVSNMSPEDSSIYLCSVEEVKGTEAFFGQGTRLTVV.

J is TRBJ1-1 and V is TRBV7-9; no clear D gene. CDR1 SEHNR and CDR2 FQNEAQ come from the germline V gene (reference sequence). The CDR3 is 14 residues long. V was shortened by 3 bases and J by 4 bases, with 12 bases between the two germline ends. The DNA of the CDR3 is TGTGCCAGCAGCTTCCCACAGCCAGCCACTGAAGCTTTCTTT. This translates into CASSFPQPATEAFF.

The gene calls are TRBV11-3 and TRBJ2-6; TRBD1 matches 12 bases. The CDR3 is made up of 19 amino acids. V trimming: 3 bases; J trimming: 2 bases; junction bases outside the gene matches: 8. CDR1 and CDR2 from the germline V gene are SGHNT and YENEEA. The CDR3 DNA sequence: TGTGCCAGCAGCTTGCCCGGGACAGGGGGCTGGGCTGGGGCCAACGTCCTGACTTTC. It is translated as CASSLPGTGGWAGANVLTF.

This clone was observed a single time. V is TRBV27 and J is TRBJ2-3; 9 bases map to TRBD1. The junction had 8 bases not matched to a gene; V was cut back by 10 bases and J by 3 bases. The CDR3 length is 14 residues. Germline V gives CDR1 MNHEY, CDR2 SMNVEV (reference sequence). The CDR3 DNA reads as TGTGCCACCAAGACAGGGGGTGGTACAGATACGCAGTATTTT. Translated: CATKTGGGTDTQYF.

The chain carries TRBV7-2 and TRBJ2-5, with 7 bases aligning to TRBD1. J was trimmed by 5 bases and V by 5 bases; bases with no gene match: 14. The CDR3 length is 16 residues. Germline CDR1 and CDR2: SGHTA and FQGNSA. CDR3 in amino acids: CASSTGQSTRGETQYF. The CDR3 bases are TGTGCCAGCAGCACGGGACAGTCTACGAGGGGCGAGACCCAGTACTTC.

This clone was observed once. The chain links TRBV19 to TRBJ1-3; D unclear. The CDR3 totals 13 residues. Germline assignment: CDR1 LNHDA and CDR2 SQIVND (reference sequence). Trimming removed 8 bases from V and 0 bases from J, with 8 bases in between. In DNA form, the CDR3 reads TGTGCCAGTGGCCGGGACTCTGGAAACACCATATATTTT. Amino acids: CASGRDSGNTIYF.

The chain has TRBV9 and TRBJ2-5, with D possibly matching TRBD2 (6 bases). Per germline, CDR1 SGDLS and CDR2 YYNGEE. The CDR3 is 13 residues long. V gave up 0 bases and J gave up 3 bases, with 6 bases separating them. CDR3 sequence: CASSVAGEETQYF. In DNA, the CDR3 is TGTGCCAGCAGCGTAGCGGGAGAAGAGACCCAGTACTTC.